This T cell receptor beta chain was profiled in a study of naive and memory T cell subsets. CDR1 is MNHEY and CDR2 is SVGAGI in the germline V gene. The CDR3 covers 14 residues. Deletions cut 6 bases from V and 0 bases from J, with 9 bases between. Four PCR rounds used nested alpha and beta constant region primers plus the SP2 primer. TCRdb reprocessed the 5' RACE reads via MiXCR and lists one record per CDR3 protein. This sample has tens of thousands of distinct CDR3 sequences; 5.5% to 8.5% occur once, and the top ten carry 9% to 10%. TCR cDNA received a 3' ligated oligonucleotide that carried a UMI. This clonotype was seen at least ten times.

This sequence was found in a male donor in good health. The chain carries TRBV6-5 and TRBJ2-4; D not certain. CDR3 loop: CASSPTLAKNIQYF. The CDR3 coding sequence is TGTGCCAGCAGCCCAACTTTAGCCAAAAACATTCAGTACTTC.